This T cell receptor (beta chain) was recorded in a study of T-cell reconstitution after alpha-beta-depleted transplantation in children. The TCRbeta library incorporated unique molecular identifiers. Each CDR3 protein is one row after TCRdb ran MiXCR on the PCR reads. The sample has over 400,000 distinct CDR3 sequences; around 13% are singletons. Germline V gives CDR1 SGHTA, CDR2 FQGNSA. The CDR3 is 15 amino acids. The ends were cut back, 5 bases at V and 0 bases at J, with 13 bases in the middle. This clonotype originated in a human donor who donated a stem cell graft to a child with combined immunodeficiency. The material sequenced was PBMCs from the stem cell graft donor, taken from the stem cell graft. V is TRBV7-2 and J is TRBJ2-5; the D gene is possibly TRBD2 (6 bases). The DNA of the CDR3 is TGTGCCAGCAGCACCCCCGGGACTCACCAAGAGACCCAGTACTTC. Its protein product is CASSTPGTHQETQYF. The whole variable domain, filled in from reference TRBV7-2 and TRBJ2-5, reads GAGVSQSPSNKVTEKGKDVELRCDPISGHTALYWYRQSLGQGLEFLIYFQGNSAPDKSGLPSDRFSAERTGGSVSTLTIQRTQQEDSAVYLCASSTPGTHQETQYFGPGTRLLVL.